Detailed here is one T cell receptor beta chain. These data originate in a study of blood T cell repertoires in COVID-19. In the study's own analysis: Counts of nucleated cells, estimated from reference gene primer amplification, were obtained. Only in-frame clones appear in the TCRdb table, and some are missing; sequencing was by immunoSEQ multiplex PCR. The V and J calls and the clone size are those of that table, but D and trimming were determined from the DNA. This table has approximately 160,000 clones, about 85% appearing once. Looked up from germline, CDR1 is KGHDR and CDR2 is SFDVKD. Deletions cut 2 bases from V and 0 bases from J, with 10 bases between. The CDR3 totals 16 residues.

Sample: peripheral blood. The chain has TRBV24-1 and TRBJ2-1; D is perhaps TRBD2 (5 bases). This receptor was identified in a man aged 60 to 69 who had recovered from COVID-19. The CDR3 DNA is TGTGCCACCAGTGATTCGTCCAGCGGCTCCTACAATGAGCAGTTCTTC. As protein: CATSDSSSGSYNEQFF.